These 19 T cell receptor beta chains were all obtained from the same sample, sequenced in a study of glioma-infiltrating T cells after dendritic cell vaccination. The assay was immunoSEQ multiplex PCR, and TCRdb's table has in-frame clones only and misses some. Counted here are about 46,000 clones, about 89% occurring once; the ten biggest clones make up roughly 5.6%. Time point in this sample: after dendritic cell vaccination, including at tumor progression/relapse. The source was blood, collected after dendritic cell vaccination. These TCRs come from a human donor with glioblastoma.

This clone showed up just a few times. The V and J genes are TRBV19 and TRBJ1-5, with TRBD1 matching 10 bases. CDR3 length: 13 residues. Germline V gene lookup returns CDR1 LNHDA and CDR2 SQIVND (reference sequence). J was trimmed by 6 bases and V by 8 bases; bases with no gene match: 4. CDR3 amino acids: CASGQGDGQPQHF. The CDR3 region has the DNA TGTGCCAGTGGACAGGGGGATGGTCAGCCCCAGCATTTT.

The CDR3 region is CASSLASLAGVFF. The DNA of the CDR3 is TGTGCCAGCAGCTTAGCGTCGCTAGCGGGAGTGTTCTTC. The V gene is TRBV7-2, the J gene TRBJ2-1, with 10 bases lining up with TRBD2. Germline V gene lookup returns CDR1 SGHTA and CDR2 FQGNSA. The CDR3 covers 13 residues. Trimming removed 0 bases from V and 15 bases from J; junction bases left unmatched: 5.

The chain uses TRBV7-3 and TRBJ2-7; no clear D. V was trimmed by 5 bases and J by 2 bases, leaving 10 bases between them. The CDR3 sequence is 13 residues long. Per the germline V gene, CDR1 is SGHTA and CDR2 is FQGTGA. CDR3 protein: CASSKGETYEQYF. The CDR3 DNA reads as TGTGCCAGCAGCAAAGGAGAGACCTACGAGCAGTACTTC.

The table lists this clone with a few counts. A read error is likely, as this CDR3 ends without the conserved phenylalanine or tryptophan. Because the CDR3's place on the DNA is in doubt, the DNA is left out and the CDR3 is given as listed by TCRdb. The rearrangement joins TRBV10-3 to TRBJ1-1; the table's D gene call, TRBD1, was not cross checked with the DNA. Per the germline V gene, CDR1 is ENHRY and CDR2 is SYGVKD. The CDR3 is 11 amino acids long, termini counted. The CDR3: CAIGELQGMVI.

The chain couples TRBV27 to TRBJ2-1, with 10 bases lining up with TRBD2. J lost 4 bases, V lost 2 bases, and 5 bases had no gene match. This CDR3 is 16 amino acids long. Germline V gene sequence: CDR1 MNHEY, CDR2 SMNVEV (reference sequence). The CDR3 spells CASSLLAGVSYNEQFF. The CDR3 coding sequence is TGTGCCAGCAGTTTACTAGCGGGAGTATCATACAATGAGCAGTTCTTC.

This sequence joins TRBV5-1 and TRBJ1-1, with 10 bases lining up with TRBD1. There are 17 residues in the CDR3. After removal of 2 bases from V and 4 bases from J, the junction contained 11 bases not matched to a gene. The V gene's germline CDR1 is SGHRS and CDR2 YFSETQ. CDR3 in amino acids: CASSFQFGTGARTEAFF. The CDR3 coding sequence is TGCGCCAGCAGCTTTCAATTTGGGACAGGGGCGCGCACTGAAGCTTTCTTT.

J is TRBJ2-3 and V is TRBV4-1; 9 nucleotides match TRBD2. This CDR3 comprises 16 residues. Trimming cost V 2 bases and J 6 bases; bases outside gene matches: 9. CDR1 is MGHRA and CDR2 is YSYEKL in the germline V gene. The CDR3 coding sequence is TGCGCCAGCAGCCAACCCTCCGCGGGAGGGGCCGATACGCAGTATTTT. It specifies CASSQPSAGGADTQYF.

The rearrangement links TRBV28 to TRBJ2-5; D perhaps matches TRBD2 (5 bases). The J call is doubtful: the DNA matches TRBJ2-7 better. Germline V gene data show CDR1 as MDHEN and CDR2 as SYDVKM. There are 14 residues in the CDR3. This chain's CDR3 is CASRTEVSPYEQYF. CDR3 nucleotides: TGTGCCAGCAGAACGGAGGTTTCCCCCTACGAGCAGTACTTC.

This chain connects TRBV5-1 to TRBJ2-1; tentative D call: TRBD2 (6 bases). Germline loops: CDR1 SGHRS, CDR2 YFSETQ. The CDR3 is 15 amino acids. The V end was cut by 4 bases, the J end by 4 bases, with 15 bases between. CDR3 region: CASSPGLASYNEQFF. DNA of the CDR3: TGCGCCAGCAGCCCGGGGCTAGCGTCGTACAATGAGCAGTTCTTC.

This clone was found once. V usage is TRBV5-1 and J usage is TRBJ1-4; no clear D gene. V was pared by 0 bases and J by 5 bases, with 11 bases between. This CDR3 region has 15 residues. Per germline, CDR1 SGHRS and CDR2 YFSETQ. CDR3 in DNA: TGCGCCAGCAGCTTGGAGCGAGCCAAAAATGAAAAACTGTTTTTT. It translates to CASSLERAKNEKLFF.

The genes are TRBV27 and TRBJ2-5, with D possibly TRBD2 on 6 matching bases. The CDR3 is 14 amino acids. V was clipped by 2 bases and J by 4 bases, with 11 bases between them. Germline V gene sequence: CDR1 MNHEY, CDR2 SMNVEV (reference sequence). The DNA for the CDR3 is TGTGCCAGCAGTTTACGGGGGTGGGGAGAGACCCAGTACTTC. This sequence encodes CASSLRGWGETQYF.

J is TRBJ2-1 and V is TRBV7-3, with 7 bases lining up with TRBD2. CDR1 and CDR2 from the germline V gene are SGHTA and FQGTGA. The CDR3 runs 15 residues. After removal of 4 bases from V and 4 bases from J, the junction contained 7 bases not matched to a gene. This CDR3 reads CASSSLAAIYNEQFF. The DNA of the CDR3 is TGTGCCAGCAGCTCCCTAGCGGCTATATACAATGAGCAGTTCTTC.

The rearrangement uses TRBV9 and TRBJ2-6; 7 bases agree with TRBD1. V lost 1 base and J lost 4; bases outside the gene matches: 2. The germline CDR1 and CDR2 sequences are SGDLS and YYNGEE. The CDR3 runs 15 residues. The CDR3 DNA follows: TGTGCCAGCAGCGTAACAGGGGTAGGGGCCAACGTCCTGACTTTC. It encodes CASSVTGVGANVLTF.

The J gene is TRBJ2-2, the V gene TRBV4-1; TRBD1 matches at 7 bases. CDR1 and CDR2 from the germline V gene are MGHRA and YSYEKL. The CDR3 sequence is 17 residues long. Trimming cost V 0 bases and J 6 bases; bases outside gene matches: 10. The CDR3 spells CASSQDSNRGHPGELFF. The CDR3 DNA is TGCGCCAGCAGCCAAGATTCCAACAGGGGTCATCCCGGGGAGCTGTTTTTT.

The chain carries TRBV2 and TRBJ2-1; 9 bases map to TRBD2. The CDR3 sequence is 14 residues long. Losses at the gene ends were 7 bases for V and 7 bases for J; bases not matched to a gene: 8. Germline V gene data show CDR1 as SNHLY and CDR2 as FYNNEI. The CDR3 nucleotides are TGTGCCAGCAACCTAGCGGGAATGTTAAATGAGCAGTTCTTC. This sequence encodes CASNLAGMLNEQFF. Full variable domain (rest looked up from reference TRBV2 and TRBJ2-1): EPEVTQTPSHQVTQMGQEVILRCVPISNHLYFYWYRQILGQKVEFLVSFYNNEISEKSEIFDDQFSVERPDGSNFTLKIRSTKLEDSAMYFCASNLAGMLNEQFFGPGTRLTVL.

J is TRBJ2-1 and V is TRBV14; D gene ambiguous. The V and J ends lost 3 bases and 0 bases respectively, with 9 bases between them. The CDR3 runs 15 residues. Germline V gives CDR1 SGHDN, CDR2 FVKESK. The CDR3, as DNA: TGTGCCAGCAGCCAGTCCCTTCTCTCCTACAATGAGCAGTTCTTC. This gives the protein CASSQSLLSYNEQFF.

The rearrangement uses TRBV28 and TRBJ2-7; 13 nucleotides line up with TRBD2. The CDR3 has 16 residues. The V and J ends lost 1 base and 3 bases, in that order; junction bases with no gene match: 3. The germline CDR1 and CDR2 sequences are MDHEN and SYDVKM. The CDR3 sequence is CASSLSRLAGGYEQYF. CDR3 in DNA: TGTGCCAGCAGTTTATCTCGACTAGCGGGAGGCTACGAGCAGTACTTC.

The chain links TRBV2 to TRBJ2-7; tentative D call: TRBD1 (6 bases). V was trimmed by 5 bases and J by 3 bases, leaving 20 bases between them. The CDR3 has 16 amino acids. Germline assignment: CDR1 SNHLY and CDR2 FYNNEI. CDR3: CASSLAQGLLNYEQYF. In DNA form, the CDR3 reads TGTGCCAGCAGTCTTGCACAGGGTTTGCTGAACTACGAGCAGTACTTC.

The chain is built from TRBV7-9 and TRBJ1-3; TRBD1 is a possible D gene (6 bases). CDR3 length: 16 amino acids. CDR1 SEHNR and CDR2 FQNEAQ come from the germline V gene (reference sequence). Trimming removed 2 bases from V and 6 bases from J, with 17 bases in between. The DNA of the CDR3 is TGTGCCAGCAGCTTATTCCTCGCAGGGGTTGAAAACACCATATATTTT. Its translation is CASSLFLAGVENTIYF.